This is a list of T cell receptor beta chains from one sample in a study of T-cell reconstitution after alpha-beta-depleted transplantation in children. One entry per CDR3 protein, called by TCRdb with MiXCR from the PCR reads. The sample yields around 500,000 distinct CDR3 sequences, approximately 22% seen once. Here the sequenced sample was PBMCs, mostly from graft donor cells, taken 360 days after TCRalphabeta/CD19-depleted stem cell transplant. These receptor sequences come from a boy under two years old who had a stem cell transplant for acute myeloid leukemia, so the T cells may come from the graft donor. The conserved cysteine and the conserved F or W are not part of the CDR3 here. The D gene is left open where the match is weak.

- TRBJ2-3 TRBV12-3/TRBV12-4 ASSFRGVDTQY
TRBD2 TRBJ2-5 TRBV12-3/TRBV12-4 ASSIRTSTETQY
TRBD2 TRBJ2-1 TRBV4-1 ASSQLLAGALYNEQF
- TRBJ1-3 TRBV20-1 SARHLSGNTIY
TRBD2 TRBJ2-5 TRBV4-3 ASSQGGSGGWETQY
- TRBJ2-1 TRBV25-1 ASSEFGGHNEQF
TRBD1 TRBJ2-6 TRBV9 ASSVEKETGRGANVLT
TRBD2 TRBJ2-1 TRBV9 ASNPTSGDNEQF
- TRBJ2-3 TRBV28 ASNDRLRTDTQY
- TRBJ2-3 TRBV7-2 ASSSDGGRTDTQY
- TRBJ2-2 TRBV12-3/TRBV12-4 ASNLMMNTGELF
TRBD2 TRBJ2-1 TRBV3-1 ASSHRPGLAYDEQF
- TRBJ2-5 TRBV14 ASSHAKGIGEETQY
- TRBJ1-1 TRBV12-3/TRBV12-4 ASSLKGYTEAF
- TRBJ2-3 TRBV29-1 SVENNLDTQY
TRBD1 TRBJ1-1 TRBV5-1 ASSFDRGNTEAF
TRBD2 TRBJ2-2 TRBV20-1 SAWSGVTGELF
- TRBJ1-1 TRBV29-1 SVPAPNTEAF
- TRBJ2-7 TRBV9 ASSVAGMDYEQY
- TRBJ2-2 TRBV12-3/TRBV12-4 ASAFSGELF
- TRBJ2-1 TRBV7-9 ASGEGLYNEQF
TRBD1 TRBJ1-2 TRBV29-1 SVGQDQYGYT
- TRBJ2-3 TRBV18 ASSPVLLTTSTDTQY
- TRBJ2-1 TRBV10-3 AISDPAAPPQGQF
- TRBJ2-5 TRBV6-6 ASRDRFHGTQY
TRBD1 TRBJ2-1 TRBV12-3/TRBV12-4 ASRRDSSYNEQF
- TRBJ2-3 TRBV15 ATSRDVAVPVTDTQY